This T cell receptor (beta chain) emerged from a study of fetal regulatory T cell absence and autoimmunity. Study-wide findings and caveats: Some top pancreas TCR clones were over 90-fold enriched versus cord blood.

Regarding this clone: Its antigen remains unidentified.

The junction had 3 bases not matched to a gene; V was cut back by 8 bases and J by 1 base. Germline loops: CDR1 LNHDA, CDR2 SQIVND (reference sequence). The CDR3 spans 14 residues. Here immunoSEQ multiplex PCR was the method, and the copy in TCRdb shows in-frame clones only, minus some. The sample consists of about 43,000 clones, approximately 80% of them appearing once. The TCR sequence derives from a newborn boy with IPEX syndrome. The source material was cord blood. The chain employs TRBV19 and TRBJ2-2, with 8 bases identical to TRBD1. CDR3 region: CASGGTGNTGELFF. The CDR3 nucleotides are TGTGCCAGTGGGGGGACAGGGAACACCGGGGAGCTGTTTTTT.